This TCR beta chain was found in a study of Ad26.COV2.S vaccination and SARS-CoV-2 variants. Study information: Ad26.COV2.S was injected intramuscularly once or twice, 56 days apart.

Overall study findings and caveats: Non-spike TCR breadth was similar in vaccine and placebo recipients.

On this clone itself: What it recognizes is unknown.

The protocol was immunoSEQ multiplex PCR, while the TCRdb copy is restricted to in-frame clones and leaves out a portion. The table shows around 320,000 clones, with around 84% occurring only once. Treatment denoted: approximately 18 received Ad26.COV2.S at low or high dose, single or two shots; 5 received placebo; per-sample allocation not given. All samples were drawn on day 63, counting from the first vaccine or placebo injection. The sequence was obtained from a person between 18 and 60 years old who received the Ad26.COV2.S COVID-19 vaccine or a placebo. The sequences come from peripheral blood, collected in a trial of Ad26.COV2.S vaccine versus placebo.

CDR3 region: CASTRQFNQPQHF. For the CDR3, the DNA is TGTGCCAGCACCCGACAGTTCAATCAGCCCCAGCATTTT. The chain uses TRBV6-5 and TRBJ1-5, with D perhaps matching TRBD1 (5 bases). The V end lost 7 bases, the J end lost 3 bases, and 10 bases lay between the germline ends. The CDR3 is 13 residues long. Germline-derived CDR1 and CDR2 are MNHEY and SVGAGI.